The clone carrying this T cell receptor (beta chain) was counted only a few times. Its antigen is undetermined. V was cut by 7 bases and J by 10 bases, with 14 bases left in between. CDR1 and CDR2 from the germline V gene are SNHLY and FYNNEI. This CDR3 region has 12 residues. This sample was taken from a study of response to subunit inactivated influenza vaccine. Study findings and constraints: The authors suggested that every seasonal influenza vaccination recruits few new T cells.

Each CDR3 protein gets one entry after TCRdb re-called the RT-PCR reads with MiXCR. This sample has about 780,000 distinct CDR3 sequences, with under 20% found just once. Material: PBMCs from blood, obtained around 5 days after vaccination. V usage is TRBV2 and J usage is TRBJ1-3; D is perhaps TRBD1 (5 bases). The receptor's source is a man in his fifties who received an inactivated influenza vaccine. Here the CDR3 reads CASTGDGGTIYF. CDR3 bases: TGTGCCAGCACCGGGGACGGAGGGACCATATATTTT. The complete variable domain, with remaining parts taken from reference TRBV2 and TRBJ1-3, reads EPEVTQTPSHQVTQMGQEVILRCVPISNHLYFYWYRQILGQKVEFLVSFYNNEISEKSEIFDDQFSVERPDGSNFTLKIRSTKLEDSAMYFCASTGDGGTIYFGEGSWLTVV.